This T cell receptor beta chain is from a study of T-cell memory formation after mild COVID-19. General observations from the study: While clones contracting from day 15 to 85 were balanced between CD4 and CD8, later expanders leaned CD4+.

V lost 5 bases to trimming and J lost 7 bases, with 23 bases between them. In germline, CDR1 is SGHVS, CDR2 FNYEAQ. The CDR3 runs 17 residues. This clonotype was observed a few times. Antigen unknown. Each CDR3 protein is one row after TCRdb ran MiXCR on the 5' RACE reads. Seen here are more than 120,000 distinct CDR3 sequences, less than 20% observed once, and the top ten hold around 2.4%. This receptor was identified in an adult woman who had mild COVID-19 (a few samples of this study predate the infection). Cell type and time point are not known. This chain links TRBV7-6 with TRBJ2-2; tentatively, D is TRBD2 (6 bases). Sequencing input: PBMCs or a T cell subset sorted from them (not recorded which). The CDR3 loop is CASSRTHGGDYIGELFF. The CDR3 DNA reads as TGTGCCAGCAGCCGCACCCATGGCGGGGATTACATCGGGGAGCTGTTTTTT.